The 11 T cell receptor beta chains below were found in one sample sequenced in a study of blood T cell repertoires in COVID-19. TCRdb keeps only in-frame clones here, not all; method: immunoSEQ multiplex PCR. This table holds about 89,000 clones, about 87% found once. Sequencing was performed on peripheral blood. Receptors were obtained from a man between 60 and 75 years old with acute or convalescent COVID-19.

The rearrangement links TRBV6-5 to TRBJ2-7; 10 positions match TRBD2. With 4 bases clipped from V and 4 bases from J, the junction kept 7 bases outside the gene matches. The CDR3 is 15 residues long. Germline V lookup: CDR1 MNHEY, CDR2 SVGAGI. CDR3 sequence reads: CASSLVASGGYEQYF. The CDR3 DNA sequence: TGTGCCAGCAGTTTGGTAGCTAGCGGGGGTTACGAGCAGTACTTC.

The V call is TRBV9, the J call TRBJ2-2, with 10 bases aligning to TRBD2. V trimming: 4 bases; J trimming: 5 bases; junction bases outside the gene matches: 5. CDR3 length: 15 amino acids. Germline V gene data show CDR1 as SGDLS and CDR2 as YYNGEE. The CDR3 DNA is TGTGCCAGCAGCACCTCGACTAGCGGGACCGGGGAGCTGTTTTTT. It yields the protein CASSTSTSGTGELFF.

A few counts support this clone. The V call is TRBV7-3, the J call TRBJ2-2; D may be TRBD1 (7 bases). CDR1 and CDR2 from the germline V gene are SGHTA and FQGTGA. This CDR3 comprises 15 residues. The V end lost 4 bases, the J end lost 1 base, and 10 bases lay between the germline ends. The CDR3 sequence is CASSSQGGNTGELFF. CDR3 sequence (DNA): TGTGCCAGCAGCTCCCAGGGGGGGAACACCGGGGAGCTGTTTTTT. The full variable domain, with the rest looked up from reference TRBV7-3 and TRBJ2-2, is GAGVSQTPSNKVTEKGKYVELRCDPISGHTALYWYRQSLGQGPEFLIYFQGTGAADDSGLPNDRFFAVRPEGSVSTLKIQRTERGDSAVYLCASSSQGGNTGELFFGEGSRLTVL.

V is TRBV19 and J is TRBJ1-5, with D possibly matching TRBD1 (5 bases). Germline-derived CDR1 and CDR2 are LNHDA and SQIVND (reference sequence). The CDR3 has 14 amino acids. Between the trimmed V and J ends, which lost 7 bases and 1 base, there was a span of 11 bases. The CDR3 protein is CASNGRQSNQPQHF. The CDR3 nucleotides are TGTGCCAGTAATGGAAGACAGAGCAATCAGCCCCAGCATTTT.

The V and J genes are TRBV30 and TRBJ2-2, with TRBD1 matching 8 bases. Trimming cost V 3 bases and J 7 bases; bases outside gene matches: 10. Per the germline V gene, CDR1 is GTSNPN and CDR2 is SVGIG (reference sequence). This CDR3 is built from 15 residues. The CDR3 region is CAWRKGTGGGGELFF. The CDR3 DNA reads as TGTGCCTGGAGAAAAGGGACAGGAGGTGGCGGGGAGCTGTTTTTT.

The V call is TRBV14, the J call TRBJ1-2; D unclear. This CDR3 region has 14 residues. Germline V lookup: CDR1 SGHDN, CDR2 FVKESK. The V gene lost 2 bases and the J gene lost 8 bases, with 15 bases spanning the gap. The CDR3 protein is CASSQNTGSFGYTF. DNA for the CDR3: TGTGCCAGCAGCCAAAATACCGGGTCGTTCGGCTACACCTTC.

V is TRBV7-2 and J is TRBJ1-2; possibly TRBD1 for D (6 bases). The CDR3 length is 15 residues. Trimming cost V 2 bases and J 4 bases, with 14 bases left between them. Germline assignment: CDR1 SGHTA and CDR2 FQGNSA. The CDR3 DNA follows: TGTGCCAGCAGCTTAAAGACACAGGGATTCTATGGCTACACCTTC. This sequence encodes CASSLKTQGFYGYTF.

V and J are TRBV12-3 or TRBV12-4 and TRBJ2-3, with TRBD2 as a possible D gene (6 bases). The CDR3 loop spans 13 amino acids. With 7 bases removed from V and 2 bases from J, the gap between germline ends came to 10 bases. The CDR3 here is CASKRDSTDTQYF. Here the CDR3 DNA reads TGTGCCAGCAAGAGGGACTCCACAGATACGCAGTATTTT.

The gene calls are TRBV5-1 and TRBJ2-5; TRBD2 aligns across 8 bases. After removal of 0 bases from V and 2 bases from J, the junction contained 0 bases not matched to a gene. In germline, CDR1 is SGHRS, CDR2 YFSETQ. This CDR3 has 14 residues. As DNA, the CDR3 is TGCGCCAGCAGCTTGGCGGGGGGGCAAGAGACCCAGTACTTC. Its protein product is CASSLAGGQETQYF.

This clone was counted a few times. The genes are TRBV5-4 and TRBJ2-7; TRBD1 is a possible D gene (5 bases). V was cut by 0 bases and J by 1 base, with 11 bases left in between. Germline-derived CDR1 and CDR2 are SGHNT and YYREEE (reference sequence). The CDR3 consists of 15 residues. The CDR3 is CASSLDRSTSYEQYF. The CDR3 DNA reads as TGTGCCAGCAGCTTGGACAGGTCTACGTCCTACGAGCAGTACTTC. The variable domain in full, completed from reference TRBV5-4 and TRBJ2-7, reads ETGVTQSPTHLIKTRGQQVTLRCSSQSGHNTVSWYQQALGQGPQFIFQYYREEENGRGNFPPRFSGLQFPNYSSELNVNALELDDSALYLCASSLDRSTSYEQYFGPGTRLTVT.

The V gene is TRBV5-1, the J gene TRBJ1-2, with 9 bases identical to TRBD1. The junction had 8 bases not matched to a gene; V was cut back by 7 bases and J by 7 bases. CDR3 length: 13 amino acids. Germline V gives CDR1 SGHRS, CDR2 YFSETQ. The CDR3 DNA sequence: TGCGCCAGCTCCTGGACAGGGGCGTCTGGCTACACCTTC. It is translated as CASSWTGASGYTF. The whole variable domain, remainder taken from reference TRBV5-1 and TRBJ1-2, is KAGVTQTPRYLIKTRGQQVTLSCSPISGHRSVSWYQQTPGQGLQFLFEYFSETQRNKGNFPGRFSGRQFSNSRSEMNVSTLELGDSALYLCASSWTGASGYTFGSGTRLTVV.